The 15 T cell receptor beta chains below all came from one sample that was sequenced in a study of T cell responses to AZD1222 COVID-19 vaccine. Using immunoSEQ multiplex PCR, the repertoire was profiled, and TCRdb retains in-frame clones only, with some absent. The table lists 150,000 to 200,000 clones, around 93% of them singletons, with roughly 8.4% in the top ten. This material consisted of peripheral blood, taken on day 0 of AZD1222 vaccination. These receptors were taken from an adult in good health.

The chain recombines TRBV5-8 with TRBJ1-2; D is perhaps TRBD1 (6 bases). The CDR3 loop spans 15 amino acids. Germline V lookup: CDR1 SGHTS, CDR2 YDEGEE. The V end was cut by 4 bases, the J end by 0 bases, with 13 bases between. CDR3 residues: CASSEGDFSNYGYTF. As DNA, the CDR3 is TGTGCCAGCAGCGAGGGGGACTTCTCTAACTATGGCTACACCTTC. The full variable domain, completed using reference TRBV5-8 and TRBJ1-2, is EAGVTQSPTHLIKTRGQQATLRCSPISGHTSVYWYQQALGLGLQFLLWYDEGEERNRGNFPPRFSGRQFPNYSSELNVNALELEDSALYLCASSEGDFSNYGYTFGSGTRLTVV.

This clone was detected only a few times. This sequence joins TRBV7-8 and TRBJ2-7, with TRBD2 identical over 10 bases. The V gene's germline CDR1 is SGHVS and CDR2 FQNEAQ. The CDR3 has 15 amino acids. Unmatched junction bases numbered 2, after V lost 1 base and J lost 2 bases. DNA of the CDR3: TGTGCCAGCAGCTTAGAAGCGGGAGGGACCTACGAGCAGTACTTC. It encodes CASSLEAGGTYEQYF.

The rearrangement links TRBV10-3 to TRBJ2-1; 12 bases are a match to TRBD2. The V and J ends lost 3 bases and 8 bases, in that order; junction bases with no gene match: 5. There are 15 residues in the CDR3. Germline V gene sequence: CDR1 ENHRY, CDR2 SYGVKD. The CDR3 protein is CAISEPSGRAYEQFF. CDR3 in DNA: TGTGCCATCAGTGAACCTAGCGGGAGGGCCTATGAGCAGTTCTTC.

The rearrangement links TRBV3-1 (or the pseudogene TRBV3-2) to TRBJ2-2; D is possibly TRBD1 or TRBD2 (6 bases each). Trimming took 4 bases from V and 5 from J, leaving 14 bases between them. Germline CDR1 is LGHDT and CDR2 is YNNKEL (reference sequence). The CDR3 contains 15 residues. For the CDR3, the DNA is TGTGCCAGCAGCCCCGGGGGCGGCTTGACCGGGGAGCTGTTTTTT. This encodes CASSPGGGLTGELFF.

The CDR3 spells CASSLMGQAGNQPQHF. The CDR3 DNA is TGTGCCAGCAGCTTAATGGGACAGGCGGGCAATCAGCCCCAGCATTTT. J is TRBJ1-5 and V is TRBV7-3; 8 nucleotides match TRBD1. The trim removed 1 base at V and 2 bases at J, leaving 4 bases unmatched. The CDR3 is made up of 16 amino acids. Germline V gene data show CDR1 as SGHTA and CDR2 as FQGTGA. The complete variable domain, with remaining parts taken from reference TRBV7-3 and TRBJ1-5, reads GAGVSQTPSNKVTEKGKYVELRCDPISGHTALYWYRQSLGQGPEFLIYFQGTGAADDSGLPNDRFFAVRPEGSVSTLKIQRTERGDSAVYLCASSLMGQAGNQPQHFGDGTRLSIL.

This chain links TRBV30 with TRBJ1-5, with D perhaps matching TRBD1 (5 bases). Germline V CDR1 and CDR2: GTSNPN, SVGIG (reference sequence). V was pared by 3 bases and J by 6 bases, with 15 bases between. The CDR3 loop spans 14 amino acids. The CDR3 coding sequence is TGTGCCTGGAGCGTGACAGTTGGAAGTCAGCCCCAGCATTTT. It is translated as CAWSVTVGSQPQHF.

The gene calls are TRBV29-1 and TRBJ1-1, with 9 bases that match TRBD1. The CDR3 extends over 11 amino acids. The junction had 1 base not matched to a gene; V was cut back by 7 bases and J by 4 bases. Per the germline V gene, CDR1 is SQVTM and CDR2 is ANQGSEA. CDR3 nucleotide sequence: TGCAGCGGGACAGGGGTCACTGAAGCTTTCTTT. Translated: CSGTGVTEAFF.

CDR3 sequence (DNA): TGTGCCAGCAGTGACTCGAATCCCTGGACAGATCAAGAGACCCAGTACTTC. This codes for CASSDSNPWTDQETQYF. The chain uses TRBV6-4 and TRBJ2-5; a weak D match, TRBD1 (6 bases). Germline V CDR1 and CDR2: MRHNA, SNTAGT. V was shortened by 0 bases and J by 2 bases, with 16 bases between the two germline ends. The length of the CDR3 is 17 residues.

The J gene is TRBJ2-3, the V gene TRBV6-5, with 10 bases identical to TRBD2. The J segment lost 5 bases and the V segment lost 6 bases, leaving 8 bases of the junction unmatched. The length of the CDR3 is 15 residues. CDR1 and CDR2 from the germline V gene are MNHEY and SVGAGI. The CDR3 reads CASSPKSGRGDTQYF. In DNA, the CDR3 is TGTGCCAGCAGCCCGAAGAGCGGGAGGGGAGATACGCAGTATTTT.

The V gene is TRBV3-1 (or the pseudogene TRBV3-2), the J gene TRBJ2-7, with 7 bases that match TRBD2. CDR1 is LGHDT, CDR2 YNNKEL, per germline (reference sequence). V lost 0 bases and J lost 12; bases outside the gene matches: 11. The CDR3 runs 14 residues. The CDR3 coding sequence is TGTGCCAGCAGCCAAGAAGCGGGGCTCGGCCGTCTGTACTTC. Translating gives CASSQEAGLGRLYF.

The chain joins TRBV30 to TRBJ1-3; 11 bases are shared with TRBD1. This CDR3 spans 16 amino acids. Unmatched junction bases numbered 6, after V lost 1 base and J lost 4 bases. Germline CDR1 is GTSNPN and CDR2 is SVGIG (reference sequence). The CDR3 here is CAWSAGQGAAGNTIYF. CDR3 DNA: TGTGCCTGGAGTGCAGGACAGGGGGCTGCCGGAAACACCATATATTTT. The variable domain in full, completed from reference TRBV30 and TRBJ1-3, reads SQTIHQWPATLVQPVGSPLSLECTVEGTSNPNLYWYRQAAGRGLQLLFYSVGIGQISSEVPQNLSASRPQDRQFILSSKKLLLSDSGFYLCAWSAGQGAAGNTIYFGEGSWLTVV.

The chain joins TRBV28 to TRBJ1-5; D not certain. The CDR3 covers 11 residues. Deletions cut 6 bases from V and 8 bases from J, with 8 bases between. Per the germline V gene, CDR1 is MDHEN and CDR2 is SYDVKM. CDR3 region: CASRNREPQHF. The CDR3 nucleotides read TGTGCCAGCAGAAACCGGGAGCCCCAGCATTTT.

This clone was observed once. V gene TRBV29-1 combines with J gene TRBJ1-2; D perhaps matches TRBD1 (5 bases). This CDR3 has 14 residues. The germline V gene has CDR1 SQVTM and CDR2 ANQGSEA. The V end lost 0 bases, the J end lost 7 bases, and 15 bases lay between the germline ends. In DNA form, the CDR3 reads TGCAGCGTTGAAGATTCAAGACAGTTCGGTGGCTACACCTTC. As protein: CSVEDSRQFGGYTF.

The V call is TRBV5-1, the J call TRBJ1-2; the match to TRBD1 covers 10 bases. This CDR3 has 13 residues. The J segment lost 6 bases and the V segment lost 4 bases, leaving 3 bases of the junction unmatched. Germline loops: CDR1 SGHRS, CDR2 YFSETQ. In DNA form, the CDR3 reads TGCGCCAGCAGCCCCGGGACAGGGGATGGCTACACCTTC. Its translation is CASSPGTGDGYTF.

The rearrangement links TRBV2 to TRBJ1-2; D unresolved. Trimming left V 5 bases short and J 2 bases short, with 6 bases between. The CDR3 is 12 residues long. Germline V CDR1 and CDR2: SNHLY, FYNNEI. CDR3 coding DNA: TGTGCCAGCAGTTCCCTCAACTATGGCTACACCTTC. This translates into CASSSLNYGYTF.